This T cell receptor beta chain was identified in a study of identical twins. Study observations and caveats: Monozygotic twin pairs showed more out-of-frame TCR alpha sharing than models estimated. Beta out-of-frame sequences showed weaker excess sharing between twins.

V was clipped by 5 bases and J by 2 bases; unmatched bases: 9. CDR3 length equals 15 residues. A universal primer binding site was introduced by template switching. The final cDNA contained unique molecular identifiers. TCRdb ran MiXCR on the 5' RACE reads and lists one entry per CDR3 protein. The sample lists under 300,000 distinct CDR3 sequences; over 12% were seen once. About this clonotype: Its matching antigen is unknown.

Specimen: memory (CD45RO+) T cells sorted from blood. The rearrangement joins TRBV12-3 or TRBV12-4 to TRBJ2-7; TRBD2 agrees at 7 bases. This clonotype was obtained from a woman between 18 and 30 years old in good health. CDR3 DNA: TGTGCCAGCAGTCGAGGAGCGGGGAAAGCCTACGAGCAGTACTTC. Protein sequence: CASSRGAGKAYEQYF.